This entry is about one T cell receptor (beta chain). Its antigen is unknown. This sample is drawn from a study of CD8 T cells in Susac syndrome. Study-wide results and limits: It was acknowledged by the study that relatively few individuals were included in its TCR sequencing and HLA analysis.

The authors sequenced TCR beta from blood CD8+ and CD4+ T cells. The CD8+ and CD4+ T cells were isolated magnetically using a negative isolation approach, whereas the TEMRA cells were enriched by FACS. RNA in amounts of about 0.5 to 1 ug was reverse transcribed with random hexamers. A single record per CDR3 protein comes from TCRdb applying MiXCR to the immunoSEQ multiplex PCR reads. In the table there are roughly 140,000 distinct CDR3 sequences, over 85% of which are singletons. Germline values: CDR1 MNHEY, CDR2 SMNVEV (reference sequence). V gave up 6 bases and J gave up 5 bases; unmatched junction bases: 10. The CDR3 sequence is 14 residues long.

Specimen: CD8+ T cells from PBMCs. The rearrangement links TRBV27 to TRBJ2-7; 7 bases match TRBD1. The receptor comes from a human donor with multiple sclerosis. CDR3 in DNA: TGTGCCAGCAGCCTCCGAGACAGGGCCCACGAGCAGTACTTC. This gives the protein CASSLRDRAHEQYF.